This TCR beta chain emerged from a study of T cell responses to AZD1222 COVID-19 vaccine. Trimming left V 1 base short and J 0 bases short, with 16 bases between. The CDR3 is made up of 18 amino acids. The V gene's germline CDR1 is WNHNN and CDR2 SYGVQD (reference sequence). The study's findings and limits: Sampling captured repertoires only after the peak T cell response. Only five to seven AZD1222 recipients tested seropositive at baseline.

Produced via immunoSEQ multiplex PCR; TCRdb's table is partial and in-frame only. The table shows some 130,000 clones, with roughly 87% occurring only once. A note on this clone: What it binds is unknown.

The J gene is TRBJ1-5, the V gene TRBV10-1, with unresolved D. The specimen was peripheral blood, collected 28 days after the second AZD1222 dose. This clonotype was obtained from an adult who received the AZD1222 COVID-19 vaccine. This CDR3 reads CASSEWLGRKGSNQPQHF. The CDR3 bases are TGCGCCAGCAGTGAGTGGCTTGGCAGGAAGGGTAGCAATCAGCCCCAGCATTTT.